Listed here is a single TCR beta chain. Its antigen specificity is not known. Per-nucleotide qualities are absent, and no much larger clonotype sits a single base away. The data derive from a study of blood T cell repertoires in COVID-19 (dated by TCRdb to the early 2020s). Regarding the complete study: The collaborator samples originated in the United States, Italy and Spain and spanned the acute and convalescent phases of COVID-19. The material from the prospective study consisted of cDNA or gDNA derived from T cells, B-cell-depleted T cells, or PBMCs. The dataset comprised deeply sampled blood TCRbeta repertoires from subjects exposed to, actively infected with, or recovered from COVID-19. The repertoires were released in a freely available public database intended as a resource for research on the immune response to SARS-CoV-2. The samples were drawn from the first 160 participants of the ongoing ImmuneRACE study and from 950 to 1,500 subjects provided by 6 global collaborators. A de-identified subject ID, COVID-19 status, age in years and sex were almost always included in the sample metadata. Where HLA class I and class II types were available, the types were taken from metadata supplied by the sample provider, not from assay-based typing.

Whole blood was collected in K2EDTA tubes by collaborating institutions according to the institutions' own protocols. For TCRbeta analysis, collaborator samples were shipped as frozen whole blood, as isolated PBMCs, or as DNA extracted from either sample type. The immunoSEQ Assay, a bias-controlled multiplex PCR, was used to amplify TCRbeta CDR3 regions from genomic DNA. On the authors' methods: The number of nucleated cells in each sample was estimated by amplification of reference gene primers within the assay. To quantify the absolute abundance of each unique TCRbeta CDR3 rearrangement, sequence reads were collapsed and filtered. Productive Simpson clonality was computed per sample as the square root of Simpson's diversity index over productive rearrangements. Here the immuneACCESS table is served through TCRdb, limited to in-frame sequences with V and J called. Missing clones are a known gap in these copies; in checked studies unresolved V genes cover under half, and the rest lacks a known reason. D and trimming come from the DNA, and the V and J calls and clone size come from that table. Within this sample are over 150,000 clones, with approximately 80% of them counted one time only. 6.9% of the sample goes to the ten largest clones.

Sequences LGHDT (CDR1) and YNNKEL (CDR2) are obtained from the germline V gene (reference sequence). V is clipped by 1 base and J by 4 bases, and the sequence between their germline boundaries is 8 bases long. The CDR3 goes from the cysteine to the phenylalanine over 14 residues. Only CDR3 DNA is held: 42 bases, read in frame from base 1. Study-wide conclusions, independent of this receptor: The amount of clinical and demographic metadata varied by source and participant and was provided uncurated.

This clonotype originated in a human donor with acute or convalescent COVID-19. The donor label of this sample is uncertain. Sequenced: peripheral blood. The receptor chain draws on TRBV3-1 (or the pseudogene TRBV3-2) and TRBJ1-3; the D gene is not confidently resolved. The CDR3 has the sequence CASSQAAVGNTIYF. The nucleotides read TGTGCCAGCAGCCAAGCCGCAGTAGGAAACACCATATATTTT.